The 5 T cell receptor beta chains below come from one sample, sequenced in a study of T cells in Graves' hyperthyroidism and ophthalmopathy. The investigators amplified TCR beta CDR3 regions from RNA transcripts. HTBI primers drove first-round RT-PCR of the TCR CDR3. TCRdb analysed the multiplex PCR reads with MiXCR anew, one entry per CDR3 protein. The sample holds under 300,000 distinct CDR3 sequences, roughly 13% seen once. What was sequenced was blood. These receptors all stem from a woman in her forties with Graves' hyperthyroidism.

This clonotype was found many times. This chain connects TRBV18 to TRBJ2-1; weak D call: TRBD2 (5 bases). The CDR3 has 11 residues. Trimming shortened V by 3 bases and J by 10 bases, and 7 bases separated the two germline ends. The germline V gene has CDR1 KGHSH and CDR2 LQKENI. This chain's CDR3 is CASSPTGEQFF. DNA of the CDR3: TGTGCCAGCTCACCTACGGGGGAGCAGTTCTTC. Based on the CDR3 plus reference TRBV18 and TRBJ2-1, the full variable domain is NAGVMQNPRHLVRRRGQEARLRCSPMKGHSHVYWYRQLPEEGLKFMVYLQKENIIDESGMPKERFSAEFPKEGPSILRIQQVVRGDSAAYFCASSPTGEQFFGPGTRLTVL.

The sample holds many counts of this clonotype. This chain links TRBV28 with TRBJ2-2; D gene uncertain. V was pared by 0 bases and J by 1 base, with 15 bases between. The CDR3 is 18 residues long. Germline V CDR1 and CDR2: MDHEN, SYDVKM. CDR3 region: CASSLWVPGDLNTGELFF. Written as DNA, the CDR3 is TGTGCCAGCAGTTTATGGGTTCCAGGAGACCTGAACACCGGGGAGCTGTTTTTT. Together with reference TRBV28 and TRBJ2-2, the CDR3 gives the full variable domain: DVKVTQSSRYLVKRTGEKVFLECVQDMDHENMFWYRQDPGLGLRLIYFSYDVKMKEKGDIPEGYSVSREKKERFSLILESASTNQTSMYLCASSLWVPGDLNTGELFFGEGSRLTVL.

This clonotype was seen ten or more times. The gene calls are TRBV28 and TRBJ1-6; tentatively, D is TRBD1 (5 bases). The length of the CDR3 is 17 residues. Germline CDR1 reads MDHEN; CDR2 reads SYDVKM. Trimming pared 3 bases from V and 7 bases from J, leaving 19 bases between. CDR3 sequence: CASSFYLRGLENSPLHF. As DNA, the CDR3 is TGTGCCAGCAGTTTTTATCTTCGGGGGTTGGAGAATTCACCCCTCCACTTT.

The chain is built from TRBV5-5 and TRBJ2-3, with 10 bases identical to TRBD2. This CDR3 spans 15 amino acids. Trimming took 5 bases from V and 0 from J; bases not matched to a gene: 3. Germline V gives CDR1 SGHKS, CDR2 YYEKEE (reference sequence). The CDR3 region is CASRSLAGSTDTQYF. The CDR3 DNA reads TGTGCCAGCAGATCACTAGCGGGAAGCACAGATACGCAGTATTTT. Drawing the rest from reference TRBV5-5 and TRBJ2-3, the complete variable domain is DAGVTQSPTHLIKTRGQQVTLRCSPISGHKSVSWYQQVLGQGPQFIFQYYEKEERGRGNFPDRFSARQFPNYSSELNVNALLLGDSALYLCASRSLAGSTDTQYFGPGTRLTVL.

This chain links TRBV6-1 with TRBJ2-5; 8 nucleotides agree with TRBD2. The CDR3 is 15 residues long. The germline gives CDR1 MNHNS, CDR2 SASEGT. V lost 6 bases to trimming and J lost 0 bases; unmatched junction nucleotides: 6. CDR3 in amino acids: CASSLSGMDQETQYF. CDR3 coding DNA: TGTGCCAGCAGCCTTAGCGGGATGGACCAAGAGACCCAGTACTTC.